This T cell receptor (beta chain) was retrieved from a study of T cells in Graves' hyperthyroidism and ophthalmopathy. Researchers took RNA transcripts and amplified the TCR beta CDR3 regions from them. TCR CDR3 regions were first amplified by RT-PCR with HTBI primers. TCRdb re-analysed the multiplex PCR reads in MiXCR, keeping a single row per CDR3 protein. The data show some 760,000 distinct CDR3 sequences, with 14% seen just once and 10% held by the top ten. This clonotype was recorded many times. The length of the CDR3 is 15 residues. V was pared by 6 bases and J by 1 base, with 7 bases of the junction left unmatched. Per germline, CDR1 SQVTM and CDR2 ANQGSEA.

The TCR originated in a woman under 30 with Graves' hyperthyroidism. The chain carries TRBV29-1 and TRBJ2-7, with 12 nucleotides matching TRBD2. The sample taken for sequencing was blood. The CDR3 sequence is CSVKGLAGLSYEQYF. In DNA, the CDR3 is TGCAGCGTAAAAGGACTAGCGGGACTTTCCTACGAGCAGTACTTC.